This T cell receptor (beta chain) comes out of a study of T cells after yellow fever vaccination. TCRdb reprocessed the 5' RACE reads via MiXCR and lists one record per CDR3 protein. Seen here are approximately 160,000 distinct CDR3 sequences, 5.5% to 8% observed once, and the top ten hold roughly 3%. This clonotype was detected ten times or more. Deletions cut 6 bases from V and 5 bases from J, with 19 bases between. This CDR3 comprises 15 residues. Sequenced here: CD4+ T cells sorted from PBMCs, sampled on the day of the first yellow fever vaccination. This sequence was found in a man younger than 35 who received the YFV17D yellow fever vaccine. The chain recombines TRBV12-3 or TRBV12-4 with TRBJ1-1; no clear D gene. The CDR3 DNA follows: TGTGCCAGCAGCAATCCTAATGGGCGGTGGACTGAAGCTTTCTTT. Amino acid sequence: CASSNPNGRWTEAFF.